These 13 T cell receptor beta chains originate from one sample sequenced in a study of blood T cell repertoires in COVID-19 (dated by TCRdb to between 2020 and 2021). The method was the immunoSEQ multiplex PCR assay. Imported from immuneACCESS, the table was reduced by TCRdb to in-frame sequences with V and J called. These copies leave out some clones; in studies compared against another copy, an unresolved V gene accounts for under half, and the cause of the remainder is not known. This sample gives under 450,000 clones in total; over 80% of them show up just once. About 4.9% of the sample goes to the ten largest clones. Sequenced material: PBMCs or T cells enriched from blood (not recorded which). Receptors were obtained from a woman between 45 and 60 years old who had recovered from COVID-19.

The chain recombines TRBV11-1 with TRBJ2-1, with TRBD1 identical over 11 bases. V dropped 4 bases and J dropped 4; count of bases not matched to a gene: 3. In germline, CDR1 is SGHAT, CDR2 FQDESV (reference sequence). CDR3 length equals 15 residues. Here the CDR3 DNA reads TGTGCCAGCAGCTCAGGACAGGGGGCTTACAATGAGCAGTTCTTC. This codes for CASSSGQGAYNEQFF.

This clone was observed a handful of times. The chain has TRBV3-1 (or the pseudogene TRBV3-2) and TRBJ1-1; 11 bases agree with TRBD1. Germline CDR1 and CDR2: LGHDT and YNNKEL (reference sequence). With V trimmed by 5 bases and J by 0 bases, 8 bases remained unmatched. The CDR3 has 17 residues. CDR3: CASSSPGTGGVNTEAFF. The CDR3 coding sequence is TGTGCCAGCAGCTCTCCCGGGACAGGGGGTGTGAACACTGAAGCTTTCTTT.

The V call is TRBV20-1, the J call TRBJ1-5, with D tentatively TRBD1 (6 bases). The CDR3 has 16 residues. V was pared by 3 bases and J by 6 bases, with 21 bases between. CDR1 and CDR2 (germline): DFQATT, SNEGSKA (reference sequence). Here the CDR3 DNA reads TGCAGTGCTAGTCTTAAACAGGGAGTAGAGGGTCAGCCCCAGCATTTT. Residues: CSASLKQGVEGQPQHF.

The chain links TRBV13 to TRBJ1-3; 11 nucleotides align to TRBD1. The CDR3 consists of 18 residues. Germline V CDR1 and CDR2: PRHDT, FYEKMQ (reference sequence). The V gene end was trimmed by 0 bases and the J gene end by 2 bases; junction bases not matched to a gene: 6. The chain's CDR3 is CASSLGLWTGGPGNTIYF. CDR3 nucleotide sequence: TGTGCCAGCAGCTTAGGCCTTTGGACAGGGGGCCCTGGAAACACCATATATTTT.

V and J are TRBV30 and TRBJ1-4; 7 bases are shared with TRBD1. V was clipped by 5 bases and J by 6 bases; unmatched bases: 12. CDR1 and CDR2 (germline): GTSNPN, SVGIG (reference sequence). The CDR3 extends over 15 amino acids. The CDR3 loop is CAWGLRGGKDEKLFF. The DNA for the CDR3 is TGTGCCTGGGGGTTGCGAGGGGGCAAGGATGAAAAACTGTTTTTT. The full variable domain, in which reference TRBV30 and TRBJ1-4 provide the parts outside the CDR3, is SQTIHQWPATLVQPVGSPLSLECTVEGTSNPNLYWYRQAAGRGLQLLFYSVGIGQISSEVPQNLSASRPQDRQFILSSKKLLLSDSGFYLCAWGLRGGKDEKLFFGSGTQLSVL.

Remarks on this clone: A much larger clone is a single base away; this may be a read error. The rearrangement links TRBV7-9 to TRBJ1-1; no reliable D call. This CDR3 contains 13 residues. Trimming removed 3 bases at V and 3 bases at J, with 8 bases between. CDR1 and CDR2 (germline): SEHNR, FQNEAQ (reference sequence). In nucleotides, the CDR3 is TGTGCCAGCAGCTTTGGGCGGGACACTGAAGCTTTCTTT. Residues: CASSFGRDTEAFF.

This clone occurred a few times. The CDR3 region has the DNA TGCAGCGTTGAGGCCGGGACAGGGACTGGAAACACCATATATTTT. It yields the protein CSVEAGTGTGNTIYF. J is TRBJ1-3 and V is TRBV29-1, with 9 bases fitting TRBD1. CDR1 and CDR2 from the germline V gene are SQVTM and ANQGSEA. The CDR3 contains 15 residues. The J segment lost 2 bases and the V segment lost 3 bases, leaving 5 bases of the junction unmatched.

The chain carries TRBV5-5 and TRBJ1-2; D is undetermined. This CDR3 has 12 amino acids. Trimming shortened V by 1 base and J by 7 bases, and 8 bases separated the two germline ends. Per germline, CDR1 SGHKS and CDR2 YYEKEE (reference sequence). CDR3 nucleotide sequence: TGTGCCAGCAGCTTGTCGGGTGGTGGCTACACCTTC. Protein sequence: CASSLSGGGYTF. The full variable domain, with the rest looked up from reference TRBV5-5 and TRBJ1-2, is DAGVTQSPTHLIKTRGQQVTLRCSPISGHKSVSWYQQVLGQGPQFIFQYYEKEERGRGNFPDRFSARQFPNYSSELNVNALLLGDSALYLCASSLSGGGYTFGSGTRLTVV.

The rearrangement uses TRBV2 and TRBJ2-3; the D is unclear. CDR1 is SNHLY and CDR2 is FYNNEI in the germline V gene. The CDR3 sequence is 12 residues long. V dropped 4 bases and J dropped 6 bases, with 8 bases sitting between them. For the CDR3, the DNA is TGTGCCAGCAGTGGGGTGCGGGATACGCAGTATTTT. Translation gives CASSGVRDTQYF.

The V and J genes are TRBV7-9 and TRBJ1-4; D ambiguous. The CDR3 spans 13 residues. V gave up 5 bases and J gave up 7 bases, with 11 bases separating them. CDR1 is SEHNR, CDR2 FQNEAQ, per germline (reference sequence). The CDR3 is CASSRGGSEKLFF. The DNA for the CDR3 is TGTGCCAGCAGCCGGGGAGGTAGTGAAAAACTGTTTTTT.

The chain couples TRBV5-1 to TRBJ1-4; TRBD1 agrees at 8 bases. With 3 bases clipped from V and 7 bases from J, the junction kept 5 bases outside the gene matches. CDR1 and CDR2 (germline): SGHRS, YFSETQ. The CDR3 extends over 14 amino acids. CDR3 residues: CASSSGQATEKLFF. DNA of the CDR3: TGCGCCAGCAGCTCGGGACAGGCGACTGAAAAACTGTTTTTT. Combining the CDR3 with reference TRBV5-1 and TRBJ1-4 gives the whole variable domain KAGVTQTPRYLIKTRGQQVTLSCSPISGHRSVSWYQQTPGQGLQFLFEYFSETQRNKGNFPGRFSGRQFSNSRSEMNVSTLELGDSALYLCASSSGQATEKLFFGSGTQLSVL.

V is TRBV28 and J is TRBJ2-7; perhaps TRBD2 as D (5 bases). Germline CDR1 MDHEN, CDR2 SYDVKM. The CDR3 covers 20 residues. Trimming removed 2 bases from V and 3 bases from J, with 29 bases in between. The chain's CDR3 is CASSLSIKEASGDKNYEQYF. The CDR3 nucleotides read TGTGCCAGCAGTTTAAGTATTAAGGAGGCATCCGGGGATAAAAACTACGAGCAGTACTTC.

The chain links TRBV6-2 or TRBV6-3 to TRBJ1-2; 7 bases are shared with TRBD1. Trimming removed 6 bases from V and 9 bases from J; junction bases left unmatched: 13. CDR3 length: 14 residues. Germline lookup yields CDR1 MNHEY and CDR2 SVGEGT. The DNA of the CDR3 is TGTGCCAGCAGCGTGGGACAGATGTCTCTAAGCTACACCTTC. This codes for CASSVGQMSLSYTF.